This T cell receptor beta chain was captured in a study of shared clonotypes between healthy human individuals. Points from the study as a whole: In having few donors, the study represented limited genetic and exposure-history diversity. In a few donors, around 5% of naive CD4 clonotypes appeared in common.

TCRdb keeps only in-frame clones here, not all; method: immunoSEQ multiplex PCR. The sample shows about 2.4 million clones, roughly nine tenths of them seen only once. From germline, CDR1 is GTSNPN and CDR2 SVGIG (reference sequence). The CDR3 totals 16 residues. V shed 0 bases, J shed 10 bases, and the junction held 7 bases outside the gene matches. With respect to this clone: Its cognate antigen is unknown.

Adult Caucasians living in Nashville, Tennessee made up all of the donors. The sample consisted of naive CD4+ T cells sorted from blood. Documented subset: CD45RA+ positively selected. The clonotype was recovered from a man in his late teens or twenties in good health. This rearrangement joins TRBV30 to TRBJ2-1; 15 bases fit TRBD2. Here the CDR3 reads CAWSVRGLAGGPEQFF. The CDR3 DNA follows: TGTGCCTGGAGTGTACGGGGACTAGCGGGGGGCCCGGAGCAGTTCTTC.